The text below deals with one T cell receptor (beta chain). As yet, its antigen is unknown. These data belong to a study of shared clonotypes between healthy human individuals. Study outcomes and limitations: Exclusively blood specimens were collected; tissue repertoires likely differ. Naive CD4 clonotypes were shared across a handful of donors at approximately 5.3%.

This table comes from immunoSEQ multiplex PCR, and its TCRdb copy is limited to in-frame clones, with some not included. The repertoire includes around 2.5 million clones, 90% to 95% of them detected once, and more than 0.35% sits in the top ten. Adult donors, all healthy and HIV-negative, had no recent acute infections or vaccinations. This sequence originates from a young man in good health. Some clones in this sample may be carry-over from other donors' samples. The sample comprised naive CD4+ T cells from PBMCs. Described subset: CD45RA+ positively selected.

The CDR3 protein is CAWTAGTEYGYTF. For the CDR3, the DNA is TGTGCCTGGACTGCCGGGACGGAGTATGGCTACACCTTC. V and J are TRBV30 and TRBJ1-2; weak D call: TRBD1 (5 bases). The CDR3 length is 13 residues. Trimming removed 4 bases from V and 5 bases from J, with 14 bases in between. CDR1 and CDR2 from the germline V gene are GTSNPN and SVGIG (reference sequence).